This T cell receptor beta chain is drawn from a study of CD8 T cells in Susac syndrome. Study-wide findings and caveats: Where Susac syndrome CD4+ T cell repertoires were concerned, no clonal expansion was evident. Only a relatively small number of individuals were included in the TCR sequencing and HLA analysis.

A word on this clonotype: What it recognizes is unknown.

RNA in amounts of about 0.5 to 1 ug was reverse transcribed with random hexamers. One entry per CDR3 protein, called by TCRdb with MiXCR from the immunoSEQ multiplex PCR reads. Among around 140,000 distinct CDR3 sequences, just under 95% were seen once, and the ten largest hold roughly 0.14%. J gave up 6 bases and V 4 bases, and 10 bases lay outside the gene matches. Germline V gene sequence: CDR1 LGHDT, CDR2 YNNKEL (reference sequence). CDR3 length: 16 amino acids. This TCR derives from a human donor with Susac syndrome. The sequenced sample consisted of CD4+ T cells from PBMCs. The chain uses TRBV3-1 and TRBJ1-4, with 8 positions matching TRBD1. CDR3 nucleotides: TGTGCCAGCAGCCTAGCGACAGGGGCTGAGGATGAAAAACTGTTTTTT. Translating it yields CASSLATGAEDEKLFF.